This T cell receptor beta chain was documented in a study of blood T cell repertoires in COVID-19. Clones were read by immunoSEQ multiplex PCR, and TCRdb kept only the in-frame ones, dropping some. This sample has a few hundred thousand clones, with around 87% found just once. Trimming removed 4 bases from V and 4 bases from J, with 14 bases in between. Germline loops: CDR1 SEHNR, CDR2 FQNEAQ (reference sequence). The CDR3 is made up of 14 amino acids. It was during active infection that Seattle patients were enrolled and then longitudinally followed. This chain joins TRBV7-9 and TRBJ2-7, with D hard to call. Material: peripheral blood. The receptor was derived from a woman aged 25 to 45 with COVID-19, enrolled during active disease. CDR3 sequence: CASSSSAGFYEQYF. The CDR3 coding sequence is TGTGCCAGCAGCTCCTCCGCCGGTTTTTACGAGCAGTACTTC.